This TCR delta chain was recovered during a study of gamma-delta chains in newborns, infants, children. As for the study in general: Microbial exposure reportedly drives polyclonal innate γδ T cell expansion after birth.

With respect to this clone: This DNA's translation differs at residue 4 from TCRdb's protein, which comes from a much larger clone; a read error is likely, and the protein shown is translated from the DNA.

The CDR3 sequence is 17 residues long. Germline V gene data show CDR1 as GEAIGNYY and CDR2 as EKD. The ends were cut back, 5 bases at V and 0 bases at J, with 13 bases in the middle. TCRdb fed the reads to CATT. Altogether 5,800 or so delta-chain clones are present, approximately 0.4% being singletons, with the ten largest covering about 14%. The chain carries TRDV2 and TRDJ3, with D perhaps matching TRDD2 (5 bases). Sample: blood. The source is a child who was a newborn, infant or young child, either healthy, febrile or measles-vaccinated (not recorded which). CDR3 region: CACAPGFRSWDTRQMFF. The CDR3 nucleotides are TGTGCCTGTGCCCCTGGCTTCCGCTCCTGGGACACCCGACAGATGTTTTTC.